This TCR beta chain was sequenced for a study of OX40 agonist ivuxolimab in advanced cancers. Study overall: Ivuxolimab, which is an agonistic anti-OX40 (CD134) antibody, was administered to the patients. Dose-escalation cases comprised hepatocellular carcinoma, melanoma, renal cell or head and neck cancer.

This CDR3 contains 12 residues. Trimming pared 4 bases from V and 5 bases from J, leaving 9 bases between. The germline gives CDR1 SGHNT, CDR2 YENEEA. Samples of blood were obtained at baseline, on cycle 4 day 1, and on cycle 7 day 1. Assay: immunoSEQ multiplex PCR; the TCRdb copy retains only in-frame clones and omits some. The data contain tens of thousands of clones, approximately 80% of them seen just once; the ten biggest clones take up 0.4% to 0.5%. This receptor was obtained from an adult with an advanced solid tumor such as melanoma, head and neck, liver or kidney cancer. The V and J genes are TRBV11-3 and TRBJ2-7; D possibly corresponds to TRBD1 (6 bases). Sequences were derived from CD4+ or CD8+ T cells sorted from blood, sampled in a trial of the OX40 agonist ivuxolimab. Here the CDR3 DNA reads TGTGCCAGCAGCTCACCAGGGGACGAGCAGTACTTC. It translates to CASSSPGDEQYF.